This section outlines one T cell receptor beta chain sequence together with its context. Its matching antigen is unknown. This entry comes from a study of cytomegalovirus exposure and HLA in healthy donors. Trimming pared 2 bases from V and 2 bases from J, leaving 7 bases between. The germline gives CDR1 SGHRS, CDR2 YFSETQ. The CDR3 extends over 13 amino acids. Findings and caveats of the study: Specificity of a few CMV-associated chains for CMV antigens was verified in vitro. In a later analysis, TCR beta V- and J-gene trimming showed a link to a missense DCLRE1C variant. A highly shared variant cluster was judged a likely technical artifact.

Primers for the PCR totalled 60 Vbeta and 13 Jbeta. TCRdb keeps only in-frame clones here, not all; method: immunoSEQ multiplex PCR. The table has 85,000 to 100,000 clones, roughly 70% seen once; the top ten hold about 2.9%. The receptor comes from a man aged 50-60 years in good health and CMV-seronegative. The material sequenced was PBMCs. The V call is TRBV5-1, the J call TRBJ2-5, with no clear D. DNA for the CDR3: TGCGCCAGCAGCTTTACTCCTCAAGAGACCCAGTACTTC. Translated, it gives CASSFTPQETQYF.